Sequencing of this T cell receptor beta chain was carried out in a study of post-analysis software for immune sequencing data. Every TCR beta cDNA library bore unique molecular identifiers. TCRdb re-called the PCR reads with MiXCR, one entry per CDR3 protein. Of 400,000 to 500,000 distinct CDR3 sequences listed, more than 30% are singletons. Sequenced sample: blood. The TCR comes from a girl aged 2-15 years with multiple sclerosis.

The CDR3 bases are TGTGCCAGCAGCTTCAGACAGGCCTTGAACACTGAAGCTTTCTTT. Translating it yields CASSFRQALNTEAFF. The chain is built from TRBV7-9 and TRBJ1-1; maybe TRBD1 (6 bases). Germline CDR1 and CDR2: SEHNR and FQNEAQ (reference sequence). This CDR3 spans 15 amino acids. Trimming removed 3 bases at V and 0 bases at J, with 11 bases between.